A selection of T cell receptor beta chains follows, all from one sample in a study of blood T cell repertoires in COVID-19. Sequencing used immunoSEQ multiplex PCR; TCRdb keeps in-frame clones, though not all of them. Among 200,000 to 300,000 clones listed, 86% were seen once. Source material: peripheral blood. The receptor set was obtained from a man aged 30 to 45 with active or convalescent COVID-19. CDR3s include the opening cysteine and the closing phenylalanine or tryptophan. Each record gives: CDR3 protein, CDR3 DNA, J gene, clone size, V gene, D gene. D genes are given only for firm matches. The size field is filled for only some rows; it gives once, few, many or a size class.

cdr3_aa: CATSIPGQSEAFF
cdr3_nt: TGTGCCACCAGCATCCCGGGACAGAGTGAAGCTTTCTTT
j_call: TRBJ1-1
clone_size: -
v_call: TRBV15
d_call: TRBD1

cdr3_aa: CASRKGRENTGELFF
cdr3_nt: TGTGCCAGCAGGAAGGGGCGGGAGAACACCGGGGAGCTGTTTTTT
j_call: TRBJ2-2
clone_size: -
v_call: TRBV4-2
d_call: -

cdr3_aa: CASSSGTSGYNEQFF
cdr3_nt: TGTGCCAGCAGCTCCGGGACTAGCGGCTACAATGAGCAGTTCTTC
j_call: TRBJ2-1
clone_size: -
v_call: TRBV7-3
d_call: TRBD2

cdr3_aa: CASSHSGEGYNSPLHF
cdr3_nt: TGTGCCAGCAGCCACTCGGGTGAGGGCTATAATTCACCCCTCCACTTT
j_call: TRBJ1-6
clone_size: -
v_call: TRBV14
d_call: -

cdr3_aa: CASSLATGNEQFF
cdr3_nt: TGCGCCAGCAGCTTGGCCACGGGTAATGAGCAGTTCTTC
j_call: TRBJ2-1
clone_size: -
v_call: TRBV5-1
d_call: -

cdr3_aa: CSVRDPGGEAFF
cdr3_nt: TGCAGCGTAAGGGACCCAGGAGGGGAAGCTTTCTTT
j_call: TRBJ1-1
clone_size: once
v_call: TRBV29-1
d_call: -

cdr3_aa: CASSPLLAPTDTQYF
cdr3_nt: TGTGCCAGCAGCCCTTTGCTAGCTCCCACAGATACGCAGTATTTT
j_call: TRBJ2-3
clone_size: -
v_call: TRBV7-2
d_call: -

cdr3_aa: CASSPAGYEQYF
cdr3_nt: TGTGCCAGCAGCCCGGCGGGCTACGAGCAGTACTTC
j_call: TRBJ2-7
clone_size: -
v_call: TRBV3-1/TRBV3-2
d_call: -

cdr3_aa: CASSQPGQLSNYGYTF
cdr3_nt: TGTGCCAGCAGCCAACCCGGACAGCTAAGTAACTATGGCTACACCTTC
j_call: TRBJ1-2
clone_size: -
v_call: TRBV7-9
d_call: -

cdr3_aa: CASSIAGSRGNIQYF
cdr3_nt: TGTGCCAGTAGTATAGCGGGATCACGAGGAAACATTCAGTACTTC
j_call: TRBJ2-4
clone_size: once
v_call: TRBV19
d_call: -

cdr3_aa: CSVESRETEAFF
cdr3_nt: TGCAGCGTTGAATCTCGGGAGACTGAAGCTTTCTTT
j_call: TRBJ1-1
clone_size: -
v_call: TRBV29-1
d_call: -

cdr3_aa: CASSKGGISGQPQHF
cdr3_nt: TGTGCCAGCAGTAAGGGAGGGATAAGTGGTCAGCCCCAGCATTTT
j_call: TRBJ1-5
clone_size: -
v_call: TRBV2
d_call: -

cdr3_aa: CASSYSHRGNQPQHF
cdr3_nt: TGTGCCAGCAGTTACTCCCACAGGGGCAATCAGCCCCAGCATTTT
j_call: TRBJ1-5
clone_size: -
v_call: TRBV6-5
d_call: -

cdr3_aa: CAANQDSGVPAFF
cdr3_nt: TGTGCCGCGAACCAGGACTCAGGGGTTCCGGCTTTCTTT
j_call: TRBJ1-1
clone_size: -
v_call: TRBV2
d_call: -

cdr3_aa: CASSLGGNGYTF
cdr3_nt: TGTGCCAGCAGCCTGGGGGGGAACGGCTACACCTTC
j_call: TRBJ1-2
clone_size: once
v_call: TRBV6-5
d_call: -

cdr3_aa: CASRGQSTEAFF
cdr3_nt: TGCGCCAGCAGGGGACAGAGCACTGAAGCTTTCTTT
j_call: TRBJ1-1
clone_size: -
v_call: TRBV10-1
d_call: TRBD1

cdr3_aa: CASSLYRDRAISNYGYTF
cdr3_nt: TGTGCCAGCAGCTTATACCGGGACAGGGCTATATCTAACTATGGCTACACCTTC
j_call: TRBJ1-2
clone_size: -
v_call: TRBV7-2
d_call: TRBD1

cdr3_aa: CASSLESAGNTIYF
cdr3_nt: TGCGCCAGCAGCTTGGAGTCCGCGGGAAACACCATATATTTT
j_call: TRBJ1-3
clone_size: -
v_call: TRBV5-1
d_call: -

cdr3_aa: CASSLGQVHEQFF
cdr3_nt: TGTGCCAGCAGTTTAGGGCAGGTTCATGAGCAGTTCTTC
j_call: TRBJ2-1
clone_size: -
v_call: TRBV12-3/TRBV12-4
d_call: -

cdr3_aa: CASMYSGGEIDTQYF
cdr3_nt: TGCGCCAGCATGTATAGCGGGGGGGAGATAGATACGCAGTATTTT
j_call: TRBJ2-3
clone_size: -
v_call: TRBV5-1
d_call: TRBD2

cdr3_aa: CSVDRQGEAFF
cdr3_nt: TGCAGCGTTGACCGACAGGGTGAAGCTTTCTTT
j_call: TRBJ1-1
clone_size: -
v_call: TRBV29-1
d_call: TRBD1

cdr3_aa: CASSIGGNYGYTF
cdr3_nt: TGTGCCAGTAGTATCGGAGGGAACTATGGCTACACCTTC
j_call: TRBJ1-2
clone_size: -
v_call: TRBV19
d_call: -

cdr3_aa: CASSQDPVYGYTF
cdr3_nt: TGCGCCAGCAGCCAAGATCCCGTCTATGGCTACACCTTC
j_call: TRBJ1-2
clone_size: -
v_call: TRBV4-3
d_call: -

cdr3_aa: CASSSRQGGAQGYGYTF
cdr3_nt: TGTGCCAGCAGCTCACGACAGGGAGGTGCGCAGGGCTATGGCTACACCTTC
j_call: TRBJ1-2
clone_size: -
v_call: TRBV7-2
d_call: TRBD1

cdr3_aa: CASSQDRANYGYTF
cdr3_nt: TGCGCCAGCAGCCAAGACAGGGCTAACTATGGCTACACCTTC
j_call: TRBJ1-2
clone_size: -
v_call: TRBV4-3
d_call: -

cdr3_aa: CASSDPKQGGNQPQHF
cdr3_nt: TGTGCCAGCAGTGACCCAAAACAGGGTGGCAATCAGCCCCAGCATTTT
j_call: TRBJ1-5
clone_size: -
v_call: TRBV2
d_call: -

cdr3_aa: CASSVRGGRNQPQHF
cdr3_nt: TGTGCCAGTAGCGTAAGGGGGGGCCGGAATCAGCCCCAGCATTTT
j_call: TRBJ1-5
clone_size: -
v_call: TRBV19
d_call: -

cdr3_aa: CASSFSTSGAYEQYF
cdr3_nt: TGTGCCAGCAGCTTCTCGACTAGCGGGGCCTACGAGCAGTACTTC
j_call: TRBJ2-7
clone_size: few
v_call: TRBV5-4
d_call: TRBD2

cdr3_aa: CASSQAPRFPYNEQFF
cdr3_nt: TGTGCCAGCAGCCAAGCCCCTAGATTCCCCTACAATGAGCAGTTCTTC
j_call: TRBJ2-1
clone_size: -
v_call: TRBV3-1/TRBV3-2
d_call: -

cdr3_aa: CASRKQGSLDNEQFF
cdr3_nt: TGTGCCAGCAGGAAACAGGGGTCCCTTGACAATGAGCAGTTCTTC
j_call: TRBJ2-1
clone_size: -
v_call: TRBV3-1/TRBV3-2
d_call: TRBD1

cdr3_aa: CASIQQGTGELFF
cdr3_nt: TGCGCCAGCATTCAACAGGGTACCGGGGAGCTGTTTTTT
j_call: TRBJ2-2
clone_size: -
v_call: TRBV10-2
d_call: -

cdr3_aa: CASSEGLAGIQYF
cdr3_nt: TGTGCCAGCAGTGAGGGACTAGCGGGCATTCAGTACTTC
j_call: TRBJ2-4
clone_size: -
v_call: TRBV2
d_call: TRBD2

cdr3_aa: CAWSIQGALEQYF
cdr3_nt: TGTGCCTGGAGTATTCAGGGGGCCCTCGAGCAGTACTTC
j_call: TRBJ2-7
clone_size: -
v_call: TRBV30
d_call: TRBD1

cdr3_aa: CASCQESADTEAFF
cdr3_nt: TGTGCCAGCTGCCAAGAATCAGCGGATACTGAAGCTTTCTTT
j_call: TRBJ1-1
clone_size: -
v_call: TRBV13
d_call: -

cdr3_aa: CATSSTGTNEKLFF
cdr3_nt: TGTGCCACCAGCAGCACAGGAACTAATGAAAAACTGTTTTTT
j_call: TRBJ1-4
clone_size: -
v_call: TRBV15
d_call: -

cdr3_aa: CASSPTTSGVENEQFF
cdr3_nt: TGTGCCAGCAGCCCCACGACTAGCGGGGTTGAGAATGAGCAGTTCTTC
j_call: TRBJ2-1
clone_size: once
v_call: TRBV11-2
d_call: TRBD2

cdr3_aa: CSVGGNGNQPQHF
cdr3_nt: TGCAGCGTTGGAGGAAATGGCAATCAGCCCCAGCATTTT
j_call: TRBJ1-5
clone_size: -
v_call: TRBV29-1
d_call: -

cdr3_aa: CASSLNRDGTEAFF
cdr3_nt: TGTGCCAGCAGCCTAAACAGGGACGGGACTGAAGCTTTCTTT
j_call: TRBJ1-1
clone_size: -
v_call: TRBV27
d_call: -

cdr3_aa: CATSRDRGLSTEAFF
cdr3_nt: TGTGCCACCAGTAGGGACAGGGGGCTGAGCACTGAAGCTTTCTTT
j_call: TRBJ1-1
clone_size: -
v_call: TRBV15
d_call: TRBD1

cdr3_aa: CASSLDRTDTQYF
cdr3_nt: TGTGCCAGCAGCTTAGATCGGACAGATACGCAGTATTTT
j_call: TRBJ2-3
clone_size: -
v_call: TRBV11-2
d_call: -

cdr3_aa: CASSSAGQAFF
cdr3_nt: TGTGCCAGCAGCTCGGCGGGACAAGCTTTCTTT
j_call: TRBJ1-1
clone_size: -
v_call: TRBV5-6
d_call: -

cdr3_aa: CASSFIAGTRELFF
cdr3_nt: TGCGCCAGCAGCTTTATCGCAGGAACCCGGGAGCTGTTTTTT
j_call: TRBJ2-2
clone_size: few
v_call: TRBV5-1
d_call: -

cdr3_aa: CASGDLRYNEQFF
cdr3_nt: TGTGCCAGCGGAGATCTCCGCTACAATGAGCAGTTCTTC
j_call: TRBJ2-1
clone_size: -
v_call: TRBV5-8
d_call: -

cdr3_aa: CASSSRPGTSNEQFF
cdr3_nt: TGTGCCAGCAGCTCACGCCCGGGGACTAGCAATGAGCAGTTCTTC
j_call: TRBJ2-1
clone_size: -
v_call: TRBV9
d_call: TRBD2

cdr3_aa: CASSVKSGGAGDDTQYF
cdr3_nt: TGCGCCAGCAGTGTGAAGAGCGGGGGGGCCGGTGATGATACGCAGTATTTT
j_call: TRBJ2-3
clone_size: -
v_call: TRBV10-1
d_call: TRBD2

cdr3_aa: CASSPMRLAGGKGFYYEQYF
cdr3_nt: TGCGCCAGCAGCCCGATGAGGCTAGCGGGGGGAAAGGGGTTCTATTACGAGCAGTACTTC
j_call: TRBJ2-7
clone_size: once
v_call: TRBV4-1
d_call: TRBD2

cdr3_aa: CASSDLRVLNNSPLHF
cdr3_nt: TGTGCCAGCAGTGACCTCAGGGTTCTTAATAATTCACCCCTCCACTTT
j_call: TRBJ1-6
clone_size: -
v_call: TRBV2
d_call: -

cdr3_aa: CASSQDGLMNTEAFF
cdr3_nt: TGCGCCAGCAGCCAAGATGGGCTCATGAACACTGAAGCTTTCTTT
j_call: TRBJ1-1
clone_size: -
v_call: TRBV4-3
d_call: -

cdr3_aa: CASSPGLYGYTF
cdr3_nt: TGTGCCAGCAGTCCCGGACTCTATGGCTACACCTTC
j_call: TRBJ1-2
clone_size: few
v_call: TRBV6-5
d_call: -

cdr3_aa: CASSLGLGNTIYF
cdr3_nt: TGTGCCAGCAGCTTAGGACTTGGAAACACCATATATTTT
j_call: TRBJ1-3
clone_size: -
v_call: TRBV5-6
d_call: -

cdr3_aa: CASKQGTNSPLHF
cdr3_nt: TGTGCCAGTAAGCAGGGAACTAATTCACCCCTCCACTTT
j_call: TRBJ1-6
clone_size: -
v_call: TRBV19
d_call: -

cdr3_aa: CAWSPGLAGSYEQYF
cdr3_nt: TGTGCCTGGAGTCCGGGACTAGCGGGGTCCTACGAGCAGTACTTC
j_call: TRBJ2-7
clone_size: -
v_call: TRBV30
d_call: TRBD2

cdr3_aa: CASSQGAHTEAFF
cdr3_nt: TGTGCCAGCTCACAGGGGGCGCACACTGAAGCTTTCTTT
j_call: TRBJ1-1
clone_size: -
v_call: TRBV18
d_call: TRBD1

cdr3_aa: CASSYPGLDEQYF
cdr3_nt: TGTGCCAGCAGTTACCCGGGACTAGACGAGCAGTACTTC
j_call: TRBJ2-7
clone_size: -
v_call: TRBV6-5
d_call: TRBD2

cdr3_aa: CASSLASEYNEQFF
cdr3_nt: TGCGCCAGCAGCTTGGCCTCAGAATACAATGAGCAGTTCTTC
j_call: TRBJ2-1
clone_size: -
v_call: TRBV5-1
d_call: -

cdr3_aa: CASSPGLSSTDTQYF
cdr3_nt: TGTGCCAGCAGCCCGGGACTATCTAGCACAGATACGCAGTATTTT
j_call: TRBJ2-3
clone_size: -
v_call: TRBV11-2
d_call: TRBD2

cdr3_aa: CASSHERRGPDTDTQYF
cdr3_nt: TGCGCCAGCAGCCACGAACGGCGGGGGCCCGACACAGATACGCAGTATTTT
j_call: TRBJ2-3
clone_size: -
v_call: TRBV4-1
d_call: -